These 20 T cell receptor beta chains were sequenced from one sample in a study of Ad26.COV2.S vaccination and SARS-CoV-2 variants. Treatment meaning: over 15 received Ad26.COV2.S at low or high dose, single or two shots; roughly 5 received placebo; per-sample allocation not given. Sample collection was performed on day 63 after the first vaccine or placebo injection. Measured with immunoSEQ multiplex PCR; TCRdb has only the in-frame clones, and not every one. Altogether 300,000 to 350,000 clones are present, about nine tenths being singletons, with the ten largest covering around 6.1%. The sequencing used peripheral blood, collected in a trial of Ad26.COV2.S vaccine versus placebo. The receptors derive from a person between 18 and 65 years old who received the Ad26.COV2.S COVID-19 vaccine or a placebo.

The chain links TRBV4-2 to TRBJ2-7; weak D call: TRBD2 (6 bases). Trimming took off 0 bases at V and 5 bases at J, with 11 bases between the two ends. CDR1 is LGHNA, CDR2 YNFKEQ, per germline. This CDR3 comprises 14 residues. The CDR3 sequence is CASSQEVAADEQYF. CDR3 sequence (DNA): TGTGCCAGCAGCCAAGAGGTAGCGGCCGACGAGCAGTACTTC.

The V gene is TRBV5-1, the J gene TRBJ1-6; a weak D match, TRBD1 (5 bases). Germline V gene data show CDR1 as SGHRS and CDR2 as YFSETQ. Trimming pared 3 bases from V and 7 bases from J, leaving 14 bases between. This CDR3 has 15 amino acids. The chain's CDR3 is CASSSGQGWNSPLHF. CDR3 in DNA: TGCGCCAGCAGCTCCGGGCAGGGTTGGAATTCACCCCTCCACTTT.

The chain is built from TRBV15 and TRBJ2-7; 8 nucleotides align to TRBD2. The V and J ends lost 6 bases and 3 bases, in that order; junction bases with no gene match: 10. Germline assignment: CDR1 LNHNV and CDR2 YYDKDF (reference sequence). This CDR3 has 15 residues. The CDR3, as DNA: TGTGCCACCAGGGGTAGCGGGATAGGTAACTACGAGCAGTACTTC. Protein sequence: CATRGSGIGNYEQYF.

V gene TRBV4-3 combines with J gene TRBJ2-3; TRBD1 matches 8 bases. Germline V gene lookup returns CDR1 LGHNA and CDR2 YSLEER. This CDR3 comprises 15 residues. V gave up 4 bases and J gave up 1 base; unmatched junction bases: 4. The CDR3 reads CASSPGQDRTDTQYF. In nucleotides, the CDR3 is TGCGCCAGCAGCCCGGGACAGGACCGCACAGATACGCAGTATTTT.

CDR3 amino acids: CASSQGVVITEAFF. Written as DNA, the CDR3 is TGTGCCAGCAGCCAAGGGGTGGTTATCACTGAAGCTTTCTTT. V usage is TRBV4-2 and J usage is TRBJ1-1; unclear D gene. Trimming took 1 base from V and 4 from J, leaving 10 bases between them. Per the germline V gene, CDR1 is LGHNA and CDR2 is YNFKEQ. This CDR3 contains 14 residues.

This chain joins TRBV5-4 and TRBJ2-1, with TRBD2 as a possible D gene (6 bases). There are 15 residues in the CDR3. The germline CDR1 and CDR2 sequences are SGHNT and YYREEE (reference sequence). The germline V and J ends were trimmed by 5 bases and 0 bases, with 12 bases remaining between them. CDR3 nucleotides: TGTGCCAGCAGTTTAGCGGCTCGCTCCTACAATGAGCAGTTCTTC. Its protein product is CASSLAARSYNEQFF.

V usage is TRBV15 and J usage is TRBJ1-3; D is ambiguous. The CDR3 contains 13 residues. CDR1 is LNHNV and CDR2 is YYDKDF in the germline V gene (reference sequence). V was shortened by 0 bases and J by 8 bases, with 8 bases between the two germline ends. CDR3 region: CATSRDRSDTIYF. CDR3 in DNA: TGTGCCACCAGCAGAGACAGGTCGGACACCATATATTTT.

The CDR3 protein is CASSESLSYNEQFF. The CDR3 region has the DNA TGCGCCAGCAGTGAGTCCCTTAGCTACAATGAGCAGTTCTTC. The chain is built from TRBV10-2 and TRBJ2-1; D gene unclear. V was pared by 0 bases and J by 3 bases, with 6 bases between. CDR1 is WSHSY, CDR2 SAAADI, per germline. CDR3 size: 14 residues.

The chain joins TRBV19 to TRBJ2-1, with 7 bases lining up with TRBD1. V gave up 8 bases and J gave up 2 bases; unmatched junction bases: 3. The CDR3 length is 13 residues. Per the germline V gene, CDR1 is LNHDA and CDR2 is SQIVND (reference sequence). For the CDR3, the DNA is TGTGCCAGTTGGGGGACAGCCTACAATGAGCAGTTCTTC. Its protein is CASWGTAYNEQFF.

The chain recombines TRBV4-3 with TRBJ1-2; D gene unclear. Germline lookup yields CDR1 LGHNA and CDR2 YSLEER. The CDR3 loop spans 18 amino acids. With 1 base removed from V and 2 bases from J, the gap between germline ends came to 20 bases. CDR3 in DNA: TGCGCCAGCAGCCAAGGTAGTGATCTGGAACTGTGGAACTATGGCTACACCTTC. It codes for CASSQGSDLELWNYGYTF.

The chain is built from TRBV7-3 and TRBJ2-1, with a possible D match to TRBD2 (6 bases). Germline CDR1 is SGHTA and CDR2 is FQGTGA. Deletions cut 5 bases from V and 9 bases from J, with 11 bases between. This CDR3 is 12 amino acids long. CDR3 protein: CASSPWRGEQFF. The CDR3 DNA reads as TGTGCCAGCAGCCCATGGAGGGGTGAGCAGTTCTTC.

Written as DNA, the CDR3 is TGTGCCAGCAGCGTAGCGATCACAGCCCAAACGAACTATGGCTACACCTTC. Amino acids: CASSVAITAQTNYGYTF. The genes are TRBV9 and TRBJ1-2; D not resolved. Looked up from germline, CDR1 is SGDLS and CDR2 is YYNGEE. Trimming pared 0 bases from V and 2 bases from J, leaving 17 bases between. This CDR3 region has 17 residues.

V usage is TRBV9 and J usage is TRBJ1-1; D is perhaps TRBD1 (6 bases). Germline CDR1 and CDR2: SGDLS and YYNGEE. V lost 0 bases and J lost 6, with 21 bases in between. The CDR3 is 17 residues long. CDR3 in DNA: TGTGCCAGCAGCGTAGGGGCCTCCTTCTGGGGGGCCGCTGAAGCTTTCTTT. Translating gives CASSVGASFWGAAEAFF.

This chain links TRBV30 with TRBJ1-1; tentative D call: TRBD1 (5 bases). Germline-derived CDR1 and CDR2 are GTSNPN and SVGIG (reference sequence). V lost 0 bases and J 12 bases, leaving 17 bases between the germline ends. The CDR3 is 13 residues long. Written as DNA, the CDR3 is TGTGCCTGGAGTGTACTCCGGCGAAGGGGAACTTTCTTT. Translation: CAWSVLRRRGTFF.

This clone was counted a few times. The chain joins TRBV7-3 to TRBJ2-3; 10 bases agree with TRBD2. V dropped 1 base and J dropped 3; count of bases not matched to a gene: 4. The CDR3 sequence is 16 residues long. The germline V gene encodes CDR1 SGHTA and CDR2 FQGTGA. Here the CDR3 reads CASSLNLAGVTDTQYF. CDR3 DNA: TGTGCCAGCAGCTTAAATCTAGCGGGAGTGACAGATACGCAGTATTTT.

This rearrangement joins TRBV5-4 to TRBJ2-1; D remains unclear. CDR1 and CDR2 from the germline V gene are SGHNT and YYREEE (reference sequence). The CDR3 runs 13 residues. Trimming removed 0 bases at V and 6 bases at J, with 7 bases between. The CDR3 loop reads CASSLGVGNEQFF. The CDR3, as DNA: TGTGCCAGCAGCTTGGGCGTAGGCAATGAGCAGTTCTTC.

This chain uses TRBV14 with TRBJ1-1; weak D call: TRBD1 (5 bases). Germline V gene data show CDR1 as SGHDN and CDR2 as FVKESK. The CDR3 is made up of 15 amino acids. The V end lost 4 bases, the J end lost 5 bases, and 17 bases lay between the germline ends. CDR3 protein: CASSRRTGGNTEAFF. The CDR3 DNA reads as TGTGCCAGCAGCCGCCGAACAGGAGGGAATACTGAAGCTTTCTTT. Filled out from reference TRBV14 and TRBJ1-1, the complete variable domain reads EAGVTQFPSHSVIEKGQTVTLRCDPISGHDNLYWYRRVMGKEIKFLLHFVKESKQDESGMPNNRFLAERTGGTYSTLKVQPAELEDSGVYFCASSRRTGGNTEAFFGQGTRLTVV.

This clone has a single count. The chain is built from TRBV6-2 or TRBV6-3 and TRBJ1-6, with TRBD1 matching over 10 bases. The CDR3 totals 17 residues. Germline CDR1 MNHEY, CDR2 SVGEGT. The V gene end was trimmed by 5 bases and the J gene end by 7 bases; junction bases not matched to a gene: 11. CDR3 nucleotides: TGTGCCAGCAGTCGTAGCTACCCGGGACAGGGGAATTCACCCCTCCACTTT. Amino acid sequence: CASSRSYPGQGNSPLHF.

The V call is TRBV5-1, the J call TRBJ2-1; the D call may be TRBD1 or TRBD2 (5 bases each). This CDR3 has 14 residues. V lost 0 bases and J lost 8, with 12 bases in between. Germline CDR1 reads SGHRS; CDR2 reads YFSETQ. This CDR3 is CASSLAGATHEQFF. CDR3 in DNA: TGCGCCAGCAGCTTGGCCGGGGCCACCCATGAGCAGTTCTTC.

CDR3 in amino acids: CASSQLAEETQYF. For the CDR3, the DNA is TGTGCCAGCAGCCAACTAGCGGAAGAGACCCAGTACTTC. The V and J genes are TRBV3-1 (or the pseudogene TRBV3-2) and TRBJ2-5, with 7 bases aligning to TRBD2. The CDR3 runs to 13 residues. Trimming took 2 bases from V and 3 from J; bases not matched to a gene: 0. Germline-derived CDR1 and CDR2 are LGHDT and YNNKEL (reference sequence).